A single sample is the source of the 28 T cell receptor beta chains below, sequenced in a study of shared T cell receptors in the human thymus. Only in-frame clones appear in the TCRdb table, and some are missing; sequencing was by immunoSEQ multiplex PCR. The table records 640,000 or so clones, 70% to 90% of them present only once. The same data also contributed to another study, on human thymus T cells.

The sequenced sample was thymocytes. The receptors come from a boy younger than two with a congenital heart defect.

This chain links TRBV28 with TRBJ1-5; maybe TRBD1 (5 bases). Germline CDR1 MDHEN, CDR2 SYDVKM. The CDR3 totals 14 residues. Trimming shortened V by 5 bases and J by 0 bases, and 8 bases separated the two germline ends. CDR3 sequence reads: CASSRGGSNQPQHF. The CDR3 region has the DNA TGTGCCAGCAGTAGGGGAGGTAGCAATCAGCCCCAGCATTTT. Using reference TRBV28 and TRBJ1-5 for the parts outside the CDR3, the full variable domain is DVKVTQSSRYLVKRTGEKVFLECVQDMDHENMFWYRQDPGLGLRLIYFSYDVKMKEKGDIPEGYSVSREKKERFSLILESASTNQTSMYLCASSRGGSNQPQHFGDGTRLSIL.

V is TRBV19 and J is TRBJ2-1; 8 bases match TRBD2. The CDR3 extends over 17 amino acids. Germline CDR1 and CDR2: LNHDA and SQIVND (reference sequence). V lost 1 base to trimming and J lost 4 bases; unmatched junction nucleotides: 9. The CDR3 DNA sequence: TGTGCCAGTAGTATAGCCGGGGGGGCTTCGGGGTACAATGAGCAGTTCTTC. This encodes CASSIAGGASGYNEQFF.

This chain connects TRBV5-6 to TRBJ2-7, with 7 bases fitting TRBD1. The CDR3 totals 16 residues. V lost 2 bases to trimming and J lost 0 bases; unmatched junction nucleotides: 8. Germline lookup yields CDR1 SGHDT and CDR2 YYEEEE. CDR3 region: CASSLGTEISSYEQYF. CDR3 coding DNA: TGTGCCAGCAGCTTAGGGACAGAGATCAGCTCCTACGAGCAGTACTTC.

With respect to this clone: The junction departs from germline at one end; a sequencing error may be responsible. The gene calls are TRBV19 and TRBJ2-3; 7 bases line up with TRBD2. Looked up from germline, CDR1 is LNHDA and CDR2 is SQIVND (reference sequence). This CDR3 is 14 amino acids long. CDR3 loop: CSSSGGGPTDTQYF. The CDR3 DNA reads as TGTTCCAGTAGTGGGGGAGGGCCCACAGATACGCAGTATTTT.

DNA of the CDR3: TGTGCCAGCAGTTTACACCGGGACACCGCCTACGAGCAGTACTTC. It translates to CASSLHRDTAYEQYF. The chain couples TRBV6-5 to TRBJ2-7; tentative D call: TRBD1 (6 bases). The CDR3 spans 15 residues. Germline V gene lookup returns CDR1 MNHEY and CDR2 SVGAGI. The V gene lost 4 bases and the J gene lost 2 bases, with 15 bases spanning the gap.

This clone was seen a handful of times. The CDR3 region has the DNA TGCGCCAGCAGCCAAGACCGAGGTCCGACTAATGAAAAACTGTTTTTT. Translating gives CASSQDRGPTNEKLFF. The chain joins TRBV4-3 to TRBJ1-4; no definite D call. The CDR3 is 16 amino acids. With 0 bases removed from V and 2 bases from J, the gap between germline ends came to 10 bases. Germline CDR1 is LGHNA and CDR2 is YSLEER.

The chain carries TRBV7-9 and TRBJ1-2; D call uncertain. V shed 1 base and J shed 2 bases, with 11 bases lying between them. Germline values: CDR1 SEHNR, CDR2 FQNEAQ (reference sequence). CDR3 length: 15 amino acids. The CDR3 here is CASSLVLVRNYGYTF. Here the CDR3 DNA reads TGTGCCAGCAGCTTAGTTCTGGTCAGAAACTATGGCTACACCTTC.

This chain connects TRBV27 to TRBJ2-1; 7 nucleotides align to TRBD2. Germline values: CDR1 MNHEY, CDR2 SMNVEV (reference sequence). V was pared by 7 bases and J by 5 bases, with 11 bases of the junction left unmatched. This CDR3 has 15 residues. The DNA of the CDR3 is TGTGCCAGCAAGGGAGGGACGGCAACTAACAATGAGCAGTTCTTC. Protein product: CASKGGTATNNEQFF.

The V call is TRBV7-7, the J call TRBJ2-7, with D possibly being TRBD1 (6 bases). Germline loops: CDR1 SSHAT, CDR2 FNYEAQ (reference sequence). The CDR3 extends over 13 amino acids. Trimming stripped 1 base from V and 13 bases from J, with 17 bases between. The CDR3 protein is CASSLVYRVHAYF. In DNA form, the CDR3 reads TGTGCCAGCAGCTTAGTTTACAGGGTTCACGCTTACTTC.

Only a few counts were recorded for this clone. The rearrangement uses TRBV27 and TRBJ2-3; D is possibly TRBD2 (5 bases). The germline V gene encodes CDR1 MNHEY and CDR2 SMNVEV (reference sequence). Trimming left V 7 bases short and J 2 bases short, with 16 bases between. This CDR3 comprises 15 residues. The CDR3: CASKAIGMITDTQYF. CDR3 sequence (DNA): TGTGCCAGCAAGGCGATCGGGATGATCACAGATACGCAGTATTTT.

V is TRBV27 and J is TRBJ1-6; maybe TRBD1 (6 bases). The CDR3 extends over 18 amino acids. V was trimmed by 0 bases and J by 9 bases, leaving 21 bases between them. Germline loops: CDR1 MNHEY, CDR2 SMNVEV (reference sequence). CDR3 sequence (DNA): TGTGCCAGCAGTTTATCGACGTCCTACAGGGTAGTGAGTTCACCCCTCCACTTT. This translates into CASSLSTSYRVVSSPLHF.

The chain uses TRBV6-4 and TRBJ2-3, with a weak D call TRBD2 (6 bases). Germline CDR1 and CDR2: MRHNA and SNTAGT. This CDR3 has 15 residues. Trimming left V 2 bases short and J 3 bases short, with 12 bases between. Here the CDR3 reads CASSDGGKITDTQYF. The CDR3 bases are TGTGCCAGCAGTGACGGGGGGAAGATAACAGATACGCAGTATTTT.

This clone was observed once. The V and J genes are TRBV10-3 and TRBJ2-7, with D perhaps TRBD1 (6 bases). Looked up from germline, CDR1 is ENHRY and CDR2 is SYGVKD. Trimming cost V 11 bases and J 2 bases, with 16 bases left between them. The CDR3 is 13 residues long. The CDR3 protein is CASNEQGAYEQYF. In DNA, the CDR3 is TGTGCCTCCAACGAACAGGGTGCCTACGAGCAGTACTTC.

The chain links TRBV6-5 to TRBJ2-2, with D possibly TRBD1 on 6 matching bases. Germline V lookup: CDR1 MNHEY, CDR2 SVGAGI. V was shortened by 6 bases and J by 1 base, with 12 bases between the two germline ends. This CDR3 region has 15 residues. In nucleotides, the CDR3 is TGTGCCAGCAGAACGGGACAAGGGAACACCGGGGAGCTGTTTTTT. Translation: CASRTGQGNTGELFF.

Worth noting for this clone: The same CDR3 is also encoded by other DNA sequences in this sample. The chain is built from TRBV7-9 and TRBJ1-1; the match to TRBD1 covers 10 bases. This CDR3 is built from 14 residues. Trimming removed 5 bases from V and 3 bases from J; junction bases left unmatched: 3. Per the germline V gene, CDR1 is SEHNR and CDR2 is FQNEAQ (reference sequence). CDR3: CASSPGQGYTEAFF. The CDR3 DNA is TGTGCCAGCAGCCCGGGACAGGGGTACACTGAAGCTTTCTTT.

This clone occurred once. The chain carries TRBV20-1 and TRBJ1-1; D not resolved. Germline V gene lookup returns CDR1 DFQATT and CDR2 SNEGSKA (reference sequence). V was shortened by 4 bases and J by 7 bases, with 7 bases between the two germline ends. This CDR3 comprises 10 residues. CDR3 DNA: TGCAGTGCTACCCGCGGTGAAGCTTTCTTT. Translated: CSATRGEAFF.

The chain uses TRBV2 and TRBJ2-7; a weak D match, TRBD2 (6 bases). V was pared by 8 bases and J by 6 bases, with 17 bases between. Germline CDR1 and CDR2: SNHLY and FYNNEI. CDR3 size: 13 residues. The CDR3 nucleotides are TGTGCCAGCTTCGGGGGAGTTTTGTCCGAGCAGTACTTC. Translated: CASFGGVLSEQYF.

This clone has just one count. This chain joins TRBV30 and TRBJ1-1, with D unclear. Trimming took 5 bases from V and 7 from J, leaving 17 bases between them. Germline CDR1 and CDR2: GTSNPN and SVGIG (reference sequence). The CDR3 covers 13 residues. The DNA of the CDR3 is TGTGCCTGGGAACTTACGGGGTTCATTGAAGCTTTCTTT. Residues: CAWELTGFIEAFF.

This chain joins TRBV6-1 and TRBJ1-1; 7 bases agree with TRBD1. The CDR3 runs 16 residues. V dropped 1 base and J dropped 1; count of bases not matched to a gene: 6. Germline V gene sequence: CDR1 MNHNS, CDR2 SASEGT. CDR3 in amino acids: CASSEGQGRTNTEAFF. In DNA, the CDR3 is TGTGCCAGCAGTGAAGGACAGGGTAGGACGAACACTGAAGCTTTCTTT.

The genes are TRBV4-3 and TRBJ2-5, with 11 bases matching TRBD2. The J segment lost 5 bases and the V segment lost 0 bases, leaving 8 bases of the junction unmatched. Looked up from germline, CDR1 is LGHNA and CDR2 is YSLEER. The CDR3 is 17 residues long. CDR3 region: CASSQEVASGRTETQYF. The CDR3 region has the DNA TGCGCCAGCAGCCAAGAAGTGGCTAGCGGGAGGACGGAGACCCAGTACTTC.

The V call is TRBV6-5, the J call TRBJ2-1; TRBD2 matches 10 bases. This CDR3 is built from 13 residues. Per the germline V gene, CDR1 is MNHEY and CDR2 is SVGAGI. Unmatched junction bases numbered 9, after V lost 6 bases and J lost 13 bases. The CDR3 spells CASSTPGLAVQFF. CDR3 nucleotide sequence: TGTGCCAGCAGCACACCTGGACTAGCGGTTCAGTTCTTC.

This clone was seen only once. The CDR3 sequence: CASSVEGAAGIYNEQFF. In DNA form, the CDR3 reads TGTGCCAGCAGCGTAGAGGGTGCAGCGGGGATATACAATGAGCAGTTCTTC. The chain links TRBV9 to TRBJ2-1; 7 nucleotides match TRBD2. The CDR3 is 17 amino acids. Germline V CDR1 and CDR2: SGDLS, YYNGEE. J was trimmed by 4 bases and V by 0 bases; bases with no gene match: 10.

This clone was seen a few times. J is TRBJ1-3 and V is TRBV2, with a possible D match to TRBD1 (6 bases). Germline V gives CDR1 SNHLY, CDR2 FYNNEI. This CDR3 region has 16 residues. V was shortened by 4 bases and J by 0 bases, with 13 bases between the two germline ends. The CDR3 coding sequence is TGTGCCAGCAGTGGGCGGACAGACTTCTCTGGAAACACCATATATTTT. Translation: CASSGRTDFSGNTIYF.

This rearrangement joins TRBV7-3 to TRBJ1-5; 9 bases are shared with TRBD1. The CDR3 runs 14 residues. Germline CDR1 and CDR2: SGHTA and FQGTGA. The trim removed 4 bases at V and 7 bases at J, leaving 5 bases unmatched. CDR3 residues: CASSSRQGGQPQHF. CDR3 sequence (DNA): TGTGCCAGCAGCTCCCGACAGGGGGGACAGCCCCAGCATTTT.

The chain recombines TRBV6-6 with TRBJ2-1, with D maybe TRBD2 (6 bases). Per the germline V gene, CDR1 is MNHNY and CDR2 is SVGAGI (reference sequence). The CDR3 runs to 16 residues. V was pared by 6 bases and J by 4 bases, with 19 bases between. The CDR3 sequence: CASRSGTSSTYNEQFF. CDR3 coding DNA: TGTGCCAGCAGGTCCGGAACTAGCTCCACTTACAATGAGCAGTTCTTC.

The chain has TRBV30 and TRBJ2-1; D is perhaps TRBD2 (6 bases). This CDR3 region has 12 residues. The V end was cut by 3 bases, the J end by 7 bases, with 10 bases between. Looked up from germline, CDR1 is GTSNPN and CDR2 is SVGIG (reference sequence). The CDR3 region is CAWRTGRNEQFF. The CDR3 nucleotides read TGTGCCTGGAGGACGGGGAGGAATGAGCAGTTCTTC.

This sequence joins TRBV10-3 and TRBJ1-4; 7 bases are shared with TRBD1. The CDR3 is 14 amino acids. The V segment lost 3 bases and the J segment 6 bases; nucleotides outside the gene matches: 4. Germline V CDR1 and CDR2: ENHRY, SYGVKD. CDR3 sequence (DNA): TGTGCCATCAGTGAAGAGGGGGCGGATGAAAAACTGTTTTTT. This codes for CAISEEGADEKLFF.

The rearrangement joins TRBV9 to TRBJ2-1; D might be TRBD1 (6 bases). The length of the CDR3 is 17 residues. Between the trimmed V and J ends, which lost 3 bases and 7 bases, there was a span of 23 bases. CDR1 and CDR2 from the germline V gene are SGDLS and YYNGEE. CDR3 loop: CASSETFQGERGNEQFF. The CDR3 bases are TGTGCCAGCAGCGAGACCTTCCAGGGCGAAAGGGGGAATGAGCAGTTCTTC.